Presented here are 5 T cell receptor beta chains from one specimen sequenced in a study of T-cell memory formation after mild COVID-19. TCRdb re-derived calls from the 5' RACE reads in MiXCR, one entry per CDR3 protein. The sample records around 390,000 distinct CDR3 sequences, 15% to 20% being singletons. Specimen: PBMCs or a T cell subset sorted from them (not recorded which). Every receptor here comes from a man aged 18 to 29 who had mild COVID-19 (a few samples of this study predate the infection). Cell type and time point are not known.

This clonotype was counted once. The CDR3 DNA is TGTGCCAGCAGCCCCTTAAGGTCCCGAAGCTACACCTTC. As protein: CASSPLRSRSYTF. The chain has TRBV11-2 and TRBJ1-2; D remains unclear. The germline gives CDR1 SGHAT, CDR2 FQNNGV. This CDR3 comprises 13 residues. V was clipped by 5 bases and J by 9 bases, with 16 bases between them.

This clonotype was found a few times. V and J are TRBV27 and TRBJ2-7, with 7 bases lining up with TRBD2. J was trimmed by 3 bases and V by 4 bases; bases with no gene match: 3. Germline V lookup: CDR1 MNHEY, CDR2 SMNVEV (reference sequence). The CDR3 contains 13 residues. The CDR3 sequence is CASSSRGGYEQYF. CDR3 DNA: TGTGCCAGCAGTTCCCGCGGGGGCTACGAGCAGTACTTC.

The chain joins TRBV27 to TRBJ1-5; D remains unclear. This CDR3 is 16 amino acids long. Trimming shortened V by 6 bases and J by 0 bases, and 15 bases separated the two germline ends. Germline V gene sequence: CDR1 MNHEY, CDR2 SMNVEV (reference sequence). The CDR3 sequence is CASREIGEYSNQPQHF. CDR3 sequence (DNA): TGTGCCAGCAGGGAAATTGGGGAATATAGCAATCAGCCCCAGCATTTT.

This clonotype turned up a few times. V is TRBV12-5 and J is TRBJ2-1, with 9 bases lining up with TRBD1. Losses at the gene ends were 1 base for V and 6 bases for J; bases not matched to a gene: 1. CDR3 size: 14 residues. Germline CDR1 and CDR2: LGHNT and FRNRAP. The CDR3 region has the DNA TGTGCTAGTGGTTTGGGGACAGGGGTCAATGAGCAGTTCTTC. Its translation: CASGLGTGVNEQFF.

This rearrangement joins TRBV5-1 to TRBJ1-6; no clear D gene. CDR3 size: 16 residues. Germline V gives CDR1 SGHRS, CDR2 YFSETQ. Deletions cut 0 bases from V and 3 bases from J, with 10 bases between. This CDR3 reads CASSLGDSGYNSPLHF. Written as DNA, the CDR3 is TGCGCCAGCAGCTTGGGAGATTCGGGCTATAATTCACCCCTCCACTTT.